This T cell receptor (beta chain) appears in the sequencing data of a study of blood T cell repertoires in COVID-19. Study at large: In each case, the material was cDNA or gDNA derived from T cells, B-cell-depleted T cells, or PBMCs.

The study recruited people aged 18 to 89 years across 24 US areas. Participants' reported clinical history set cohort assignment. Method: immunoSEQ multiplex PCR; TCRdb's copy keeps in-frame clones and lacks some. The data hold approximately 300,000 clones, with 86% observed a single time. Specimen: PBMCs or T cells enriched from blood (not recorded which). The receptor's source is a woman between 18 and 29 years old who had recovered from COVID-19.

The CDR3 reads CASSLGVRTWNTGELFF. The CDR3 coding sequence is TGCGCCAGCAGCTTGGGAGTGAGGACATGGAACACCGGGGAGCTGTTTTTT. The V and J genes are TRBV5-1 and TRBJ2-2, with D possibly matching TRBD1 (5 bases). Germline CDR1 reads SGHRS; CDR2 reads YFSETQ. CDR3 length: 17 amino acids. Trimming pared 0 bases from V and 1 base from J, leaving 13 bases between.